These 26 T cell receptor beta chains were sequenced from one sample in a study of blood T cell repertoires in COVID-19. Only in-frame clones appear in the TCRdb table, and some are missing; sequencing was by immunoSEQ multiplex PCR. The sample yields about 40,000 clones, about four fifths seen once. The sequenced sample consisted of peripheral blood. The receptors derive from a woman aged 65 to 85 with acute or convalescent COVID-19.

The gene calls are TRBV18 and TRBJ2-1; perhaps TRBD2 as D (5 bases). Trimming took 2 bases from V and 6 from J, leaving 11 bases between them. This CDR3 is 14 amino acids long. Germline V gene data show CDR1 as KGHSH and CDR2 as LQKENI. The CDR3 sequence: CASSPGSRFNEQFF. The CDR3 DNA reads as TGTGCCAGCTCACCAGGGAGCCGATTCAATGAGCAGTTCTTC.

The chain links TRBV7-2 to TRBJ2-1; 10 bases fit TRBD1. The ends lost 3 bases at V and 12 bases at J; junction bases unmatched: 5. Per germline, CDR1 SGHTA and CDR2 FQGNSA. The CDR3 runs to 13 residues. This CDR3 reads CASSFRQGARQFF. In nucleotides, the CDR3 is TGTGCCAGCAGCTTTCGACAGGGGGCGAGGCAGTTCTTC.

The table lists this clone with a count of one. The chain links TRBV18 to TRBJ2-7; TRBD1 matches 9 bases. V shed 6 bases, J shed 3 bases, and the junction held 6 bases outside the gene matches. Germline assignment: CDR1 KGHSH and CDR2 LQKENI. This CDR3 is 14 amino acids long. CDR3 sequence reads: CASSRDRAFYEQYF. Here the CDR3 DNA reads TGTGCCAGCTCCCGGGACAGGGCTTTCTACGAGCAGTACTTC.

DNA of the CDR3: TGCGCCAGCAGTGCACTAACCTACGAGCAGTACTTC. Its protein is CASSALTYEQYF. The chain couples TRBV10-2 to TRBJ2-7; D is uncertain. Trimming left V 4 bases short and J 2 bases short, with 6 bases between. Per germline, CDR1 WSHSY and CDR2 SAAADI. There are 12 residues in the CDR3.

This chain uses TRBV3-1 (or the pseudogene TRBV3-2) with TRBJ1-1; 7 nucleotides align to TRBD1. The CDR3 covers 15 residues. J gave up 1 base and V 3 bases, and 5 bases lay outside the gene matches. Germline V gene lookup returns CDR1 LGHDT and CDR2 YNNKEL (reference sequence). CDR3 nucleotides: TGTGCCAGCAGCCAGCCGGGACAGAGGAACACTGAAGCTTTCTTT. Translation gives CASSQPGQRNTEAFF.

This clone occurred a few times. The chain links TRBV14 to TRBJ1-3; D gene uncertain. V was pared by 4 bases and J by 4 bases, with 8 bases between. This CDR3 region has 13 residues. Germline CDR1 and CDR2: SGHDN and FVKESK. The DNA of the CDR3 is TGTGCCAGCAGCCCGGGTATCGGAAACACCATATATTTT. Translation: CASSPGIGNTIYF.

This chain links TRBV19 with TRBJ1-4; D is unclear. Per germline, CDR1 LNHDA and CDR2 SQIVND (reference sequence). This CDR3 has 16 residues. V lost 5 bases, J lost 7 bases, and 20 bases lay in between. The CDR3 nucleotides are TGTGCCAGTAGTGTACCCCATCCCCAGACGGGTGAAAAACTGTTTTTT. It yields the protein CASSVPHPQTGEKLFF. The full variable domain, with the rest looked up from reference TRBV19 and TRBJ1-4, is DGGITQSPKYLFRKEGQNVTLSCEQNLNHDAMYWYRQDPGQGLRLIYYSQIVNDFQKGDIAEGYSVSREKKESFPLTVTSAQKNPTAFYLCASSVPHPQTGEKLFFGSGTQLSVL.

V usage is TRBV28 and J usage is TRBJ2-1; 8 nucleotides align to TRBD2. The CDR3 covers 14 residues. Germline CDR1 reads MDHEN; CDR2 reads SYDVKM. V lost 5 bases and J lost 10; bases outside the gene matches: 10. The CDR3 here is CASSGLADSGEQFF. CDR3 coding DNA: TGTGCCAGCAGTGGACTAGCCGATTCTGGCGAGCAGTTCTTC.

The rearrangement joins TRBV7-2 to TRBJ2-3, with D possibly TRBD1 on 6 matching bases. The V gene's germline CDR1 is SGHTA and CDR2 FQGNSA. CDR3 length: 15 amino acids. V lost 3 bases and J lost 3, with 13 bases in between. The CDR3 is CASSLRWGRTDTQYF. DNA for the CDR3: TGTGCCAGCAGCTTGAGATGGGGGCGGACAGATACGCAGTATTTT.

J is TRBJ1-5 and V is TRBV28; TRBD1 agrees at 7 bases. Germline assignment: CDR1 MDHEN and CDR2 SYDVKM. The CDR3 has 14 amino acids. With V trimmed by 6 bases and J by 4 bases, 6 bases remained unmatched. The CDR3 DNA follows: TGTGCCAGCAGGGCACCGGGACAGAATCAGCCCCAGCATTTT. Translated, it gives CASRAPGQNQPQHF.

The V gene is TRBV5-1, the J gene TRBJ2-2; TRBD2 agrees at 11 bases. The J segment lost 5 bases and the V segment lost 4 bases, leaving 4 bases of the junction unmatched. Germline-derived CDR1 and CDR2 are SGHRS and YFSETQ. There are 15 residues in the CDR3. DNA for the CDR3: TGCGCCAGCAGCCCGGTAGCGGGAGGGACCGGGGAGCTGTTTTTT. This translates into CASSPVAGGTGELFF.

The chain recombines TRBV7-2 with TRBJ2-2; 7 bases are shared with TRBD1. The CDR3 extends over 14 amino acids. V lost 5 bases and J lost 3; bases outside the gene matches: 3. Germline V lookup: CDR1 SGHTA, CDR2 FQGNSA. The CDR3 sequence: CASSTTGYTGELFF. In DNA, the CDR3 is TGTGCCAGCAGCACGACAGGGTACACCGGGGAGCTGTTTTTT. The entire variable domain, with the rest obtained from reference TRBV7-2 and TRBJ2-2, is as follows: GAGVSQSPSNKVTEKGKDVELRCDPISGHTALYWYRQSLGQGLEFLIYFQGNSAPDKSGLPSDRFSAERTGGSVSTLTIQRTQQEDSAVYLCASSTTGYTGELFFGEGSRLTVL.

This clone was counted a few times. The CDR3 region is CASRRAGENSPLHF. CDR3 nucleotides: TGCGCCAGCAGGCGCGCAGGGGAAAATTCACCCCTCCACTTT. The chain links TRBV5-1 to TRBJ1-6, with D tentatively TRBD1 (6 bases). The germline CDR1 and CDR2 sequences are SGHRS and YFSETQ. The CDR3 spans 14 residues. Trimming took off 5 bases at V and 7 bases at J, with 13 bases between the two ends.

V and J are TRBV5-1 and TRBJ2-7; the match to TRBD1 covers 7 bases. There are 14 residues in the CDR3. The ends lost 6 bases at V and 5 bases at J; junction bases unmatched: 11. Germline V gene data show CDR1 as SGHRS and CDR2 as YFSETQ. DNA for the CDR3: TGCGCCAGCAATCCCGTGACAGGGCGGAACGAGCAGTACTTC. This codes for CASNPVTGRNEQYF. Drawing the rest from reference TRBV5-1 and TRBJ2-7, the complete variable domain is KAGVTQTPRYLIKTRGQQVTLSCSPISGHRSVSWYQQTPGQGLQFLFEYFSETQRNKGNFPGRFSGRQFSNSRSEMNVSTLELGDSALYLCASNPVTGRNEQYFGPGTRLTVT.

In its sample, this clone was seen a few times. This chain connects TRBV2 to TRBJ2-3; D gene ambiguous. The CDR3 contains 13 residues. In germline, CDR1 is SNHLY, CDR2 FYNNEI. V lost 5 bases and J lost 6, with 12 bases in between. CDR3 region: CASSLERLDTQYF. CDR3 DNA: TGTGCCAGCAGTCTCGAGAGATTGGATACGCAGTATTTT.

The chain carries TRBV18 and TRBJ1-1; TRBD1 matches at 8 bases. This CDR3 has 17 amino acids. Germline V gene lookup returns CDR1 KGHSH and CDR2 LQKENI. Unmatched junction bases numbered 8, after V lost 2 bases and J lost 0 bases. CDR3 nucleotide sequence: TGTGCCAGCTCACCAAATTGGGGGGACAGGTTGAACACTGAAGCTTTCTTT. Its protein product is CASSPNWGDRLNTEAFF.

V gene TRBV24-1 combines with J gene TRBJ2-1; 10 nucleotides line up with TRBD2. CDR1 and CDR2 (germline): KGHDR, SFDVKD. Trimming took 3 bases from V and 6 from J; bases not matched to a gene: 10. The CDR3 is made up of 17 amino acids. In nucleotides, the CDR3 is TGTGCCACCAGTGATCGCGCTAGCGGGAGAAGGGGCAATGAGCAGTTCTTC. This translates into CATSDRASGRRGNEQFF.

The chain recombines TRBV2 with TRBJ1-5, with TRBD1 matching 8 bases. V lost 8 bases to trimming and J lost 3 bases; unmatched junction nucleotides: 3. Looked up from germline, CDR1 is SNHLY and CDR2 is FYNNEI. This CDR3 has 13 residues. The CDR3 spells CASLGQVNQPQHF. For the CDR3, the DNA is TGTGCCAGCCTGGGACAGGTCAATCAGCCCCAGCATTTT.

Written as DNA, the CDR3 is TGTGCCAGCAGCCGAAAAGGAGATTCCTACAATGAGCAGTTCTTC. This translates into CASSRKGDSYNEQFF. J is TRBJ2-1 and V is TRBV6-6; D unclear. CDR1 MNHNY and CDR2 SVGAGI come from the germline V gene (reference sequence). V gave up 6 bases and J gave up 1 base, with 13 bases separating them. There are 15 residues in the CDR3.

This clone was recorded once. The gene calls are TRBV6-5 and TRBJ2-7, with a weak D call TRBD1 (5 bases). V lost 0 bases to trimming and J lost 2 bases, with 14 bases between them. The germline CDR1 and CDR2 sequences are MNHEY and SVGAGI. This CDR3 is 16 amino acids long. The CDR3, as DNA: TGTGCCAGCAGTTACTCGATAACAGGAGTTACCTACGAGCAGTACTTC. Translated: CASSYSITGVTYEQYF.

V gene TRBV27 combines with J gene TRBJ2-7; tentatively, D is TRBD2 (7 bases). The V gene's germline CDR1 is MNHEY and CDR2 SMNVEV (reference sequence). This CDR3 spans 15 amino acids. Between the trimmed V and J ends, which lost 3 bases and 4 bases, there was a span of 16 bases. This CDR3 is CASSFGGRGAYEQYF. Written as DNA, the CDR3 is TGTGCCAGCAGTTTTGGGGGACGGGGGGCGTACGAGCAGTACTTC.

J is TRBJ2-3 and V is TRBV7-3; 8 positions agree with TRBD1. Losses at the gene ends were 5 bases for V and 2 bases for J; bases not matched to a gene: 9. Germline CDR1 SGHTA, CDR2 FQGTGA. CDR3 length equals 16 residues. CDR3 in DNA: TGTGCCAGCAGCAGCACCTCAGGGGGCAACACAGATACGCAGTATTTT. Protein sequence: CASSSTSGGNTDTQYF. Using reference TRBV7-3 and TRBJ2-3 for the parts outside the CDR3, the full variable domain is GAGVSQTPSNKVTEKGKYVELRCDPISGHTALYWYRQSLGQGPEFLIYFQGTGAADDSGLPNDRFFAVRPEGSVSTLKIQRTERGDSAVYLCASSSTSGGNTDTQYFGPGTRLTVL.

This chain joins TRBV6-5 and TRBJ2-3; tentatively, D is TRBD2 (6 bases). The V gene lost 3 bases and the J gene lost 1 base, with 11 bases spanning the gap. The CDR3 has 15 residues. Germline CDR1 is MNHEY and CDR2 is SVGAGI. The CDR3, as DNA: TGTGCCAGCAGTTATCGGGGGACTCGCACAGATACGCAGTATTTT. Its protein product is CASSYRGTRTDTQYF.

The chain combines TRBV29-1 with TRBJ2-1; 7 nucleotides line up with TRBD2. Germline CDR1 reads SQVTM; CDR2 reads ANQGSEA. With V trimmed by 5 bases and J by 0 bases, 7 bases remained unmatched. The CDR3 is 15 amino acids. CDR3 coding DNA: TGCAGCGTTATTAGCGGGCTTAGCTCCTACAATGAGCAGTTCTTC. Its protein product is CSVISGLSSYNEQFF.

The rearrangement joins TRBV2 to TRBJ1-6, with D possibly TRBD1 on 5 matching bases. The CDR3 runs to 16 residues. Germline V gene sequence: CDR1 SNHLY, CDR2 FYNNEI. V was shortened by 4 bases and J by 9 bases, with 19 bases between the two germline ends. The DNA of the CDR3 is TGTGCCAGCAGTGCTCGTCGAAGGGGCTCCAGTTCACCCCTCCACTTT. Protein: CASSARRRGSSSPLHF.

V usage is TRBV30 and J usage is TRBJ2-7; D unclear. Trimming left V 3 bases short and J 0 bases short, with 9 bases between. Per germline, CDR1 GTSNPN and CDR2 SVGIG (reference sequence). The CDR3 is 13 residues long. In nucleotides, the CDR3 is TGTGCCTGGAGCCTTCCCTCCTCCTACGAGCAGTACTTC. It yields the protein CAWSLPSSYEQYF.